This T cell receptor beta chain was observed in a study of blood T cells in healthy people across ages. This clonotype appeared a few times. The CDR3 sequence is 15 residues long. The ends were cut back, 5 bases at V and 3 bases at J, with 18 bases in the middle. CDR1 is DFQATT and CDR2 is SNEGSKA in the germline V gene (reference sequence). The total RNA that was extracted per sample amounted to at least 5 micrograms. Next came a second PCR, run for roughly 6 to 11 cycles, which used a sample-barcoded 5' primer along with a J-beta primer mix. From the 5' RACE reads, TCRdb called clonotypes with MiXCR, one entry per CDR3 protein. This sample carries fewer than 900,000 distinct CDR3 sequences, around 34% of them seen once, and the ten largest clones take about an eighth.

The chain employs TRBV20-1 and TRBJ2-3; D remains unclear. This TCR came from a man aged 18 to 29 in good health. Input material: blood. This CDR3 is CSAGPVATRTDTQYF. The DNA for the CDR3 is TGCAGTGCTGGTCCGGTCGCTACCAGGACAGATACGCAGTATTTT.